This T cell receptor beta chain was sequenced for a study of blood T cell repertoires in COVID-19. Study overall: T cells, B-cell-depleted T cells, or PBMCs supplied cDNA or gDNA.

This clone was seen just once. Only in-frame clones appear in the TCRdb table, and some are missing; sequencing was by immunoSEQ multiplex PCR. The repertoire consists of a few hundred thousand clones, with approximately 88% occurring once and the leading ten covering 6.9%. Germline V gene lookup returns CDR1 SEHNR and CDR2 FQNEAQ (reference sequence). The CDR3 spans 14 residues. V dropped 5 bases and J dropped 2; count of bases not matched to a gene: 5. The specimen was peripheral blood. The chain joins TRBV7-9 to TRBJ2-7; 8 bases agree with TRBD1. The receptor's source is a woman aged 30 to 39 who had recovered from COVID-19. This CDR3 is CASSPTGAAYEQYF. Here the CDR3 DNA reads TGTGCCAGCAGCCCGACAGGGGCGGCCTACGAGCAGTACTTC.